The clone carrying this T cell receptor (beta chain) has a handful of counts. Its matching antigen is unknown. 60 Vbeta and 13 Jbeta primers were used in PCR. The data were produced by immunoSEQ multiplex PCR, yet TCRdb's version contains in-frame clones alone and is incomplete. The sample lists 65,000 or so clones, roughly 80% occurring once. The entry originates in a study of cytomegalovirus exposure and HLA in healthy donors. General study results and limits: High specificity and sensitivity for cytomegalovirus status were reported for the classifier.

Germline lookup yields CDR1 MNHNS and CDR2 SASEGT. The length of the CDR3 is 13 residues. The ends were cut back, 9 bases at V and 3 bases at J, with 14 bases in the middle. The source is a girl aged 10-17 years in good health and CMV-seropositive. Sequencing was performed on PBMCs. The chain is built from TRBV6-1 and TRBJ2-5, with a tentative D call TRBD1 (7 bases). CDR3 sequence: CASNRGGEETQYF. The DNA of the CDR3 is TGTGCCAGTAACAGGGGAGGCGAAGAGACCCAGTACTTC.